The clone carrying this TCR beta chain occurred once. Profiled with immunoSEQ multiplex PCR; TCRdb holds only in-frame clones, not every one. The profile shows approximately 90,000 clones, 82% of them singletons. This sample is drawn from a study of blood T cell repertoires in COVID-19. Overall study: PBMCs, B-cell-depleted T cells, or T cells provided the cDNA or gDNA that made up the material.

Deletions cut 3 bases from V and 7 bases from J, with 19 bases between. CDR3 length: 17 amino acids. CDR1 is LGHDT, CDR2 YNNKEL, per germline (reference sequence). Sequenced material: peripheral blood. This chain joins TRBV3-1 (or the pseudogene TRBV3-2) and TRBJ1-6, with D possibly being TRBD1 (5 bases). The sequence came from a woman older than 75 with acute or convalescent COVID-19. This CDR3 reads CASSHLSRGSGNSPLHF. CDR3 nucleotide sequence: TGTGCCAGCAGCCATCTTTCGAGGGGTAGCGGGAATTCACCCCTCCACTTT.